Listed here are 25 T cell receptor beta chains from one sample, sequenced in a study of post-analysis software for immune sequencing data. Notes on the study in general: Patients used four to six TRBV segments, including TRBV5-6, TRBV5-1 and TRBV20-1, more often than controls.

These receptors' antigens are unknown. The authors incorporated unique molecular identifiers into the TCR beta cDNA libraries. TCRdb analysed the PCR reads with MiXCR anew, one entry per CDR3 protein. In the table there are about 400,000 distinct CDR3 sequences, less than 40% of which are singletons. The sequenced sample consisted of blood. Receptor source: a girl between 10 and 17 years old with multiple sclerosis.

This chain joins TRBV11-2 and TRBJ2-7; D not resolved. CDR3 length equals 15 residues. V was cut by 5 bases and J by 3 bases, with 17 bases left in between. Germline CDR1 reads SGHAT; CDR2 reads FQNNGV. CDR3 sequence (DNA): TGTGCCAGCAGCCCACCGGGTGCTAACCTCTACGAGCAGTACTTC. It is translated as CASSPPGANLYEQYF.

The rearrangement links TRBV7-2 to TRBJ2-5; 8 positions match TRBD2. The DNA matches TRBJ2-7 better at its end, which makes the J call doubtful. The CDR3 runs to 14 residues. CDR1 is SGHTA and CDR2 is FQGNSA in the germline V gene. The CDR3 region is CASSSHGTRGEQYF. The DNA of the CDR3 is TGTGCCAGCAGCTCCCATGGGACTAGAGGCGAGCAGTACTTC.

The chain combines TRBV5-1 with TRBJ1-1, with D uncertain. Trimming took off 0 bases at V and 3 bases at J, with 9 bases between the two ends. This CDR3 region has 14 residues. Germline CDR1 and CDR2: SGHRS and YFSETQ. In DNA, the CDR3 is TGCGCCAGCAGCTTGGTTCGTACAGACACTGAAGCTTTCTTT. It codes for CASSLVRTDTEAFF.

The chain carries TRBV7-6 and TRBJ1-1; tentatively, D is TRBD1 (5 bases). Germline loops: CDR1 SGHVS, CDR2 FNYEAQ. The CDR3 is made up of 15 amino acids. The V and J ends lost 2 bases and 3 bases respectively, with 13 bases between them. The CDR3 nucleotides are TGTGCCAGCAGCTTAAAAGGGGCCGCATACACTGAAGCTTTCTTT. Translation: CASSLKGAAYTEAFF.

V and J are TRBV7-6 and TRBJ1-2, with 8 positions matching TRBD1. Germline V gene data show CDR1 as SGHVS and CDR2 as FNYEAQ. The CDR3 extends over 15 amino acids. Germline trimming cut 5 bases from V and 8 bases from J; bases unmatched to any gene: 13. The CDR3 DNA sequence: TGTGCCAGCAGCGAAGGGACAGGCCAAGTTTTCGGCTACACCTTC. This translates into CASSEGTGQVFGYTF.

J is TRBJ2-1 and V is TRBV6-2 or TRBV6-3; D ambiguous. The J call is doubtful: the DNA matches TRBJ2-7 better. The CDR3 covers 14 residues. The germline gives CDR1 MNHEY, CDR2 SVGEGT. The CDR3 protein is CASSYSAGYYEQYF. CDR3 nucleotide sequence: TGTGCCAGCAGTTACTCAGCTGGCTACTACGAGCAGTACTTC.

The chain combines TRBV3-1 with TRBJ1-2, with D unresolved. V lost 3 bases and J 1 base, leaving 9 bases between the germline ends. The germline V gene has CDR1 LGHDT and CDR2 YNNKEL (reference sequence). The CDR3 is 14 residues long. This CDR3 reads CASSQPGVNYGYTF. The CDR3 DNA follows: TGTGCCAGCAGCCAGCCCGGGGTTAACTATGGCTACACCTTC.

This rearrangement joins TRBV12-3 or TRBV12-4 to TRBJ2-3; tentative D call: TRBD2 (5 bases). The CDR3 contains 14 residues. V was trimmed by 3 bases and J by 3 bases, leaving 10 bases between them. This CDR3 is CASSFTGRTDTQYF. CDR3 nucleotide sequence: TGTGCCAGCAGTTTCACGGGGAGAACAGATACGCAGTATTTT.

This clonotype came up a few times. V is TRBV24-1 and J is TRBJ2-3; 7 positions agree with TRBD1. J was trimmed by 0 bases and V by 3 bases; bases with no gene match: 5. Germline V lookup: CDR1 KGHDR, CDR2 SFDVKD. The CDR3 is made up of 16 amino acids. CDR3 residues: CATSDQDRLSTDTQYF. CDR3 nucleotides: TGTGCCACCAGTGATCAGGACAGGCTTAGCACAGATACGCAGTATTTT.

In its sample, this clonotype was seen a few times. The CDR3 nucleotides are TGCGCCAGCAGCCAATCCTGGGGACTAGCGCCTTACAATGAGCAGTTCTTC. Its translation: CASSQSWGLAPYNEQFF. The chain employs TRBV4-1 and TRBJ2-1; 10 nucleotides align to TRBD2. CDR1 and CDR2 from the germline V gene are MGHRA and YSYEKL. With V trimmed by 2 bases and J by 4 bases, 8 bases remained unmatched. CDR3 length: 17 residues.

This clonotype appeared a few times. The chain carries TRBV10-3 and TRBJ1-6; no clear D gene. The ends were cut back, 2 bases at V and 3 bases at J, with 11 bases in the middle. CDR1 is ENHRY and CDR2 is SYGVKD in the germline V gene. CDR3 length: 16 amino acids. The DNA for the CDR3 is TGTGCCATCAGTGAGAGCACAGTTCTCTATAATTCACCCCTCCACTTT. Protein sequence: CAISESTVLYNSPLHF.

The genes are TRBV7-2 and TRBJ2-7; D ambiguous. The CDR3 has 13 residues. Germline loops: CDR1 SGHTA, CDR2 FQGNSA. Trimming shortened V by 1 base and J by 12 bases, and 16 bases separated the two germline ends. For the CDR3, the DNA is TGTGCCAGCAGCTTAGGGGCAAAGGAGACCCGGTACTTC. Protein product: CASSLGAKETRYF.

Regarding this clonotype: The junction and the germline gene differ at one end; a read error may be behind it. This chain uses TRBV7-6 with TRBJ2-5, with D possibly TRBD2 on 6 matching bases. This CDR3 region has 16 residues. Germline V gene sequence: CDR1 SGHVS, CDR2 FNYEAQ. CDR3 sequence: CAGSLEGGELGETQYF. The CDR3 nucleotides read TGTGCCGGCAGCTTAGAAGGCGGGGAACTTGGAGAGACCCAGTACTTC. Full variable domain (rest looked up from reference TRBV7-6 and TRBJ2-5): GAGVSQSPRYKVTKRGQDVALRCDPISGHVSLYWYRQALGQGPEFLTYFNYEAQQDKSGLPNDRFSAERPEGSISTLTIQRTEQRDSAMYRCAGSLEGGELGETQYFGPGTRLLVL.

The J gene is TRBJ1-5, the V gene TRBV7-9; no clear D. The CDR3 is 15 residues long. The ends were cut back, 1 base at V and 7 bases at J, with 14 bases in the middle. Germline V lookup: CDR1 SEHNR, CDR2 FQNEAQ (reference sequence). The CDR3: CASSLDREGVQPQHF. DNA of the CDR3: TGTGCCAGCAGCTTAGATCGAGAGGGAGTCCAGCCCCAGCATTTT.

The rearrangement joins TRBV5-5 to TRBJ1-5; D unresolved. Germline V gene data show CDR1 as SGHKS and CDR2 as YYEKEE (reference sequence). The CDR3 spans 13 residues. V was clipped by 2 bases and J by 7 bases, with 10 bases between them. The CDR3 is CASSFLFKQPQHF. Written as DNA, the CDR3 is TGTGCCAGCAGCTTCCTCTTTAAGCAGCCCCAGCATTTT.

The CDR3 here is CSVVVTDSYEQYF. The CDR3 DNA reads TGCAGCGTTGTAGTCACTGACTCCTACGAGCAGTACTTC. V gene TRBV29-1 combines with J gene TRBJ2-7; unclear D gene. CDR3 size: 13 residues. Germline loops: CDR1 SQVTM, CDR2 ANQGSEA. V gave up 4 bases and J gave up 0 bases, with 10 bases separating them.

V is TRBV6-5 and J is TRBJ2-1, with 7 positions matching TRBD2. Germline CDR1 reads MNHEY; CDR2 reads SVGAGI. With V trimmed by 5 bases and J by 8 bases, 12 bases remained unmatched. There are 15 residues in the CDR3. CDR3 bases: TGTGCCAGCAGTCCACTGAGTGGCGGGGGACATGAGCAGTTCTTC. Translating it yields CASSPLSGGGHEQFF.

The chain is built from TRBV20-1 and TRBJ2-3, with a tentative D call TRBD2 (5 bases). The CDR3 totals 11 residues. V was trimmed by 2 bases and J by 5 bases, leaving 5 bases between them. CDR1 and CDR2 from the germline V gene are DFQATT and SNEGSKA (reference sequence). CDR3 loop: CSARREDTQYF. CDR3 in DNA: TGCAGTGCTAGACGGGAAGATACGCAGTATTTT.

The chain uses TRBV12-3 or TRBV12-4 and TRBJ2-5; no clear D. Trimming cost V 5 bases and J 4 bases, with 20 bases left between them. The CDR3 loop spans 16 amino acids. CDR3 loop: CASSPSADEAPETQYF. CDR3 coding DNA: TGTGCCAGCAGTCCATCGGCGGATGAGGCGCCAGAGACCCAGTACTTC.

The rearrangement joins TRBV4-1 to TRBJ2-1; TRBD2 might be the D (6 bases). The CDR3 totals 14 residues. Trimming took off 3 bases at V and 7 bases at J, with 13 bases between the two ends. CDR1 MGHRA and CDR2 YSYEKL come from the germline V gene. CDR3 nucleotide sequence: TGCGCCAGCAGCCATGTTGCGGGGAGGAATGAGCAGTTCTTC. Its translation is CASSHVAGRNEQFF.

This clonotype was recorded a few times. The rearrangement uses TRBV9 and TRBJ2-1; 10 bases align to TRBD2. Per germline, CDR1 SGDLS and CDR2 YYNGEE. This CDR3 is built from 16 residues. Trimming cost V 0 bases and J 6 bases; bases outside gene matches: 6. The CDR3 nucleotides are TGTGCCAGCAGCGTAGCTATAGCGGGGGGTCGCAATGAGCAGTTCTTC. Translated: CASSVAIAGGRNEQFF.

On this clonotype itself: A single base separates this from a much larger clone, so it may be a read error. The chain joins TRBV4-1 to TRBJ2-5, with 7 bases aligning to TRBD1. CDR1 and CDR2 from the germline V gene are MGHRA and YSYEKL. Trimming cost V 0 bases and J 2 bases; bases outside gene matches: 12. The CDR3 extends over 18 amino acids. The CDR3 DNA sequence: TGCGCCAGCAGCCAAGAGGCCGTGACAGGGTACGAGCAAGAGACCCAGTACTTC. Translated: CASSQEAVTGYEQETQYF.

The V gene is TRBV6-1, the J gene TRBJ2-3; no reliable D call. The V end lost 11 bases, the J end lost 2 bases, and 17 bases lay between the germline ends. Looked up from germline, CDR1 is MNHNS and CDR2 is SASEGT. CDR3 size: 14 residues. CDR3 protein: CASTPARPTDTQYF. CDR3 nucleotides: TGTGCCTCCACCCCAGCGAGACCCACAGATACGCAGTATTTT.

The chain links TRBV6-2 or TRBV6-3 to TRBJ2-7, with 8 bases fitting TRBD1. With the DNA end fitting TRBJ2-5 better, the J assignment may be wrong. Germline V CDR1 and CDR2: MNHEY, SVGEGT. This CDR3 region has 13 residues. The CDR3 here is CASSDHRGETQYF. The CDR3 nucleotides are TGTGCCAGCAGTGATCACAGGGGGGAGACCCAGTACTTC.

Remarks on this clonotype: One junction end does not reproduce the germline sequence, and a read error may be involved. This chain uses TRBV7-9 with TRBJ2-5, with D possibly called TRBD1 or TRBD2 (6 bases each). The V gene's germline CDR1 is SEHNR and CDR2 FQNEAQ (reference sequence). The CDR3 sequence is 18 residues long. CDR3 region: CACSLEMGPGAYQETQYF. The CDR3 bases are TGTGCCTGCAGCTTAGAAATGGGGCCGGGGGCTTATCAAGAGACCCAGTACTTC. The full variable domain, in which reference TRBV7-9 and TRBJ2-5 provide the parts outside the CDR3, is DTGVSQNPRHKITKRGQNVTFRCDPISEHNRLYWYRQTLGQGPEFLTYFQNEAQLEKSRLLSDRFSAERPKGSFSTLEIQRTEQGDSAMYLCACSLEMGPGAYQETQYFGPGTRLLVL.